Shown below are 7 T cell receptor beta chains from a single sample sequenced in a study of T cell responses to AZD1222 COVID-19 vaccine. The method was immunoSEQ multiplex PCR; TCRdb's version includes in-frame clones alone and lacks a portion of them. This repertoire shows over 100,000 clones, roughly 84% found once; its top ten account for about a sixth. The specimen comprised peripheral blood, sampled on day 0 of AZD1222 vaccination. These receptors were obtained from an adult in good health.

This clone was recorded only once. The chain carries TRBV19 and TRBJ1-2; TRBD1 might be the D (6 bases). Germline CDR1 reads LNHDA; CDR2 reads SQIVND (reference sequence). The CDR3 contains 13 residues. V lost 8 bases and J lost 0, with 10 bases in between. The CDR3 nucleotides read TGTGCCAGTCGCGACAGGACTAACTATGGCTACACCTTC. Protein sequence: CASRDRTNYGYTF.

This chain links TRBV11-2 with TRBJ1-1; D unresolved. Germline-derived CDR1 and CDR2 are SGHAT and FQNNGV. Trimming left V 1 base short and J 1 base short, with 10 bases between. The CDR3 is 15 amino acids. CDR3 DNA: TGTGCCAGCAGCTTAGGTCTGCTAGAGAACACTGAAGCTTTCTTT. Translated, it gives CASSLGLLENTEAFF.

V is TRBV18 and J is TRBJ2-1, with D unresolved. The V end lost 3 bases, the J end lost 0 bases, and 12 bases lay between the germline ends. The CDR3 sequence is 16 residues long. Germline CDR1 is KGHSH and CDR2 is LQKENI. The CDR3 sequence: CASSPGGGRSYNEQFF. The CDR3 DNA is TGTGCCAGCTCACCCGGTGGCGGCCGCTCCTACAATGAGCAGTTCTTC.

This chain uses TRBV9 with TRBJ1-6, with D hard to call. CDR1 and CDR2 from the germline V gene are SGDLS and YYNGEE. V lost 2 bases and J 8 bases, leaving 23 bases between the germline ends. CDR3 length equals 18 residues. CDR3: CASSVLDRGGSRDSPLHF. In nucleotides, the CDR3 is TGTGCCAGCAGCGTCCTTGACCGCGGAGGCTCTCGGGATTCACCCCTCCACTTT.

V usage is TRBV7-9 and J usage is TRBJ2-4, with D maybe TRBD1 (6 bases). The CDR3 runs 16 residues. V was clipped by 5 bases and J by 8 bases, with 22 bases between them. Germline loops: CDR1 SEHNR, CDR2 FQNEAQ (reference sequence). CDR3 nucleotide sequence: TGTGCCAGCAGCCCGGGCCCCGGGACACCTAGTTACATTCAGTACTTC. Its protein product is CASSPGPGTPSYIQYF.

The chain employs TRBV6-2 or TRBV6-3 and TRBJ2-1; 7 nucleotides match TRBD1. Looked up from germline, CDR1 is MNHEY and CDR2 is SVGEGT. CDR3 length: 14 residues. Losses at the gene ends were 5 bases for V and 6 bases for J; bases not matched to a gene: 7. For the CDR3, the DNA is TGTGCCAGCAGTGTGGGGGACAGCCTCAATGAGCAGTTCTTC. Translation: CASSVGDSLNEQFF.

The CDR3 nucleotides are TGTGCCAGCAACCGAGTCCCGGGACCAAGTTATTTT. This codes for CASNRVPGPSYF. The gene calls are TRBV27 and TRBJ2-3; either TRBD1 or TRBD2 may supply D (5 bases each). The V and J ends lost 7 bases and 15 bases respectively, with 20 bases between them. The CDR3 consists of 12 residues. Germline V gene data show CDR1 as MNHEY and CDR2 as SMNVEV (reference sequence).